Many counts were recorded for the clone carrying this TCR beta chain. Trimming left V 8 bases short and J 1 base short, with 10 bases between. Germline V lookup: CDR1 SGHTA, CDR2 FQGNSA. The CDR3 has 13 amino acids. The data belong to a study of neurological immune-mediated disorders. The authors produced cDNA by 5'RACE using 10-nucleotide random UMIs. TCRdb re-analysed the 5' RACE reads in MiXCR, keeping a single row per CDR3 protein. The sample contains about 20,000 distinct CDR3 sequences, 6% to 8.5% of which appear only once. This receptor was obtained from a woman aged 30 to 39 with HTLV-1-associated myelopathy (HAM/TSP). The chain employs TRBV7-2 and TRBJ2-3; no firm D call. The sequenced sample consisted of CD8+ T cells from blood. The CDR3 DNA follows: TGTGCCAGCTCCACCGATGGCACAGATACGCAGTATTTT. It is translated as CASSTDGTDTQYF. The whole variable domain, filled in from reference TRBV7-2 and TRBJ2-3, reads GAGVSQSPSNKVTEKGKDVELRCDPISGHTALYWYRQSLGQGLEFLIYFQGNSAPDKSGLPSDRFSAERTGGSVSTLTIQRTQQEDSAVYLCASSTDGTDTQYFGPGTRLTVL.